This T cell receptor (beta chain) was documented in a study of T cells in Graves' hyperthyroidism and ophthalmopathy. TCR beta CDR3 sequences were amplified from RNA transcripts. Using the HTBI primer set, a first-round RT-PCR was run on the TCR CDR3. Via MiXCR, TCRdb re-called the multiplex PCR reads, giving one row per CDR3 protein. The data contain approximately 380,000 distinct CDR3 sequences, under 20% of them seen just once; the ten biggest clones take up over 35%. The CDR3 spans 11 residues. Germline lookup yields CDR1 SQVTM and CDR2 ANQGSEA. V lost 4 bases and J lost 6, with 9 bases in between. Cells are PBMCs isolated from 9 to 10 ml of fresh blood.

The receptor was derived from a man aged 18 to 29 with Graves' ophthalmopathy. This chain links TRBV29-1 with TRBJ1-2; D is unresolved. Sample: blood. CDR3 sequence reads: CSVVGGNGYTF. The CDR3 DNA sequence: TGCAGCGTTGTTGGTGGAAATGGCTACACCTTC.